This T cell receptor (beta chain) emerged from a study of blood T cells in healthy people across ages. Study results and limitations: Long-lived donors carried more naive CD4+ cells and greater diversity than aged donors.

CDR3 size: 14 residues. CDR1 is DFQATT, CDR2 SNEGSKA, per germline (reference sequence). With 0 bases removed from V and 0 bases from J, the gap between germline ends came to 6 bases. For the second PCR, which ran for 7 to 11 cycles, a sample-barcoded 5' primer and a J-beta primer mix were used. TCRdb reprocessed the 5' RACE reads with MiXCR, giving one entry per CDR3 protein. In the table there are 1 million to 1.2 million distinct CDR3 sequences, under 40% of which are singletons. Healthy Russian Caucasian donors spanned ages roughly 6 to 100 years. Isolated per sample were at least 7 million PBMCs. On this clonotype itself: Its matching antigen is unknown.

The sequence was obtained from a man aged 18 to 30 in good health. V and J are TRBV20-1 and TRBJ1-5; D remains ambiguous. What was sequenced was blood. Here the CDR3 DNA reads TGCAGTGCTAGAGAGGTAGTTAGCAATCAGCCCCAGCATTTT. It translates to CSAREVVSNQPQHF.